These T cell receptor beta chains were read from a single sample in a study of blood T cell repertoires in COVID-19. Method: immunoSEQ multiplex PCR; TCRdb's copy keeps in-frame clones and lacks some. The sample includes roughly 300,000 clones, 70% to 90% seen only once; the top ten take about 6%. Input material: PBMCs or T cells enriched from blood (not recorded which). The receptors come from a woman under 40 who had recovered from COVID-19. The CDR3 runs from the conserved cysteine through the conserved F or W. Fields, in order: D gene, V gene, J gene, clone size, CDR3 length, CDR3 DNA, CDR3 protein. D genes are given only for firm matches. The listing skips clone size in some rows; elsewhere it reads once, few, many or a size class.

d_gene: -
v_gene: TRBV6-5
j_gene: TRBJ2-3
abundance: -
len: 14
CDR3nt: TGTGCCAGCAGTTACTCGTTAGTCACAGATACGCAGTATTTT
CDR3aa: CASSYSLVTDTQYF

d_gene: -
v_gene: TRBV19
j_gene: TRBJ2-2
abundance: -
len: 15
CDR3nt: TGTGCCAGTAGTATTCTTCGGGGGAACACCGGGGAGCTGTTTTTT
CDR3aa: CASSILRGNTGELFF

d_gene: TRBD2
v_gene: TRBV30
j_gene: TRBJ2-3
abundance: -
len: 14
CDR3nt: TGTGCCTGGAGTGTGCTAGCGGCCACAGATACGCAGTATTTT
CDR3aa: CAWSVLAATDTQYF

d_gene: -
v_gene: TRBV7-2
j_gene: TRBJ1-3
abundance: -
len: 16
CDR3nt: TGTGCCAGCAGCCCGGACAGCGCAAGCTCTGGAAACACCATATATTTT
CDR3aa: CASSPDSASSGNTIYF

d_gene: -
v_gene: TRBV18
j_gene: TRBJ2-7
abundance: -
len: 15
CDR3nt: TGTGCCAGCTCACCAGGGCGGGGGCTACCCTACGAGCAGTACTTC
CDR3aa: CASSPGRGLPYEQYF

d_gene: -
v_gene: TRBV11-2
j_gene: TRBJ1-4
abundance: -
len: 13
CDR3nt: TGTGCCATCCCACGCAGTTCAGGGGAAAAACTGTTTTTT
CDR3aa: CAIPRSSGEKLFF

d_gene: TRBD1
v_gene: TRBV5-1
j_gene: TRBJ1-5
abundance: -
len: 14
CDR3nt: TGCGCCAGCAGCTCCGGGACAGGGAATCAGCCCCAGCATTTT
CDR3aa: CASSSGTGNQPQHF

d_gene: TRBD1
v_gene: TRBV11-2
j_gene: TRBJ1-2
abundance: -
len: 14
CDR3nt: TGTGCCAGCAGCTCAAATCGACAGGGGTATGGCTACACCTTC
CDR3aa: CASSSNRQGYGYTF

d_gene: TRBD1
v_gene: TRBV29-1
j_gene: TRBJ1-1
abundance: -
len: 14
CDR3nt: TGCAGCGTTGAGTCGCAGGGGGTGCGCACTGAAGCTTTCTTT
CDR3aa: CSVESQGVRTEAFF

d_gene: -
v_gene: TRBV5-8
j_gene: TRBJ2-3
abundance: -
len: 18
CDR3nt: TGTGCCAGCAGCTTCGGCAGGTTCTTGGGTGTTGGCAAAGATACGCAGTATTTT
CDR3aa: CASSFGRFLGVGKDTQYF

d_gene: -
v_gene: TRBV6-6
j_gene: TRBJ1-3
abundance: -
len: 13
CDR3nt: TGTGCCAGCAGTTACTCGCTAGGAAACACCATATATTTT
CDR3aa: CASSYSLGNTIYF

d_gene: TRBD1
v_gene: TRBV5-1
j_gene: TRBJ1-1
abundance: once
len: 16
CDR3nt: TGCGCCAGCAGTCCCACGGGACAGGCAAGTAACACTGAAGCTTTCTTT
CDR3aa: CASSPTGQASNTEAFF

d_gene: -
v_gene: TRBV2
j_gene: TRBJ1-2
abundance: -
len: 12
CDR3nt: TGTGCCAGCACCGTAGGGAGGTATGGCTACACCTTC
CDR3aa: CASTVGRYGYTF

d_gene: -
v_gene: TRBV6-5
j_gene: TRBJ1-3
abundance: few
len: 14
CDR3nt: TGTGCCAGCAGTTACGGTAGCCCGGGAAACACCATATATTTT
CDR3aa: CASSYGSPGNTIYF

d_gene: TRBD1
v_gene: TRBV15
j_gene: TRBJ2-7
abundance: -
len: 14
CDR3nt: TGTGCCACCAGCAAAGGGGGCCCCTCCTACGAGCAGTACTTC
CDR3aa: CATSKGGPSYEQYF

d_gene: -
v_gene: TRBV6-2/TRBV6-3
j_gene: TRBJ1-2
abundance: -
len: 14
CDR3nt: TGTGCCAGCAGTTCCCGGACAGAAGATCCAGGCTACACCTTC
CDR3aa: CASSSRTEDPGYTF

d_gene: -
v_gene: TRBV19
j_gene: TRBJ1-2
abundance: -
len: 13
CDR3nt: TGTGCCAGTAGCCCACAGGGTGGCTATGGCTACACCTTC
CDR3aa: CASSPQGGYGYTF

d_gene: -
v_gene: TRBV9
j_gene: TRBJ2-2
abundance: -
len: 15
CDR3nt: TGTGCCAGCAGCCCCGCACTTTATGGCACCGGGGAGCTGTTTTTT
CDR3aa: CASSPALYGTGELFF

d_gene: TRBD1
v_gene: TRBV15
j_gene: TRBJ1-4
abundance: -
len: 16
CDR3nt: TGTGCCACCAGCAGAACCGCTGGGGCAGGGGGGGAAAAACTGTTTTTT
CDR3aa: CATSRTAGAGGEKLFF

d_gene: -
v_gene: TRBV7-2
j_gene: TRBJ1-4
abundance: -
len: 13
CDR3nt: TGTGCCAGCAGCTTAGCTTCGACAGACCCACTGTTTTTT
CDR3aa: CASSLASTDPLFF

d_gene: TRBD2
v_gene: TRBV30
j_gene: TRBJ2-1
abundance: many
len: 16
CDR3nt: TGTGCCTGGAGTGTGTCACTAGCGGGGGGGCTCAATGAGCAGTTCTTC
CDR3aa: CAWSVSLAGGLNEQFF

d_gene: TRBD2
v_gene: TRBV4-1
j_gene: TRBJ2-3
abundance: -
len: 16
CDR3nt: TGCGCCAGCAGCCAAGCTAGCGGGGGGGCATCAGATACGCAGTATTTT
CDR3aa: CASSQASGGASDTQYF

d_gene: -
v_gene: TRBV11-3
j_gene: TRBJ2-3
abundance: -
len: 17
CDR3nt: TGTGCCAGCAGCCCCGGTGGGGCGGGAACTAGCACAGATACGCAGTATTTT
CDR3aa: CASSPGGAGTSTDTQYF

d_gene: -
v_gene: TRBV10-3
j_gene: TRBJ1-2
abundance: few
len: 15
CDR3nt: TGTGCCATCAGTGAGTCGAACCTCCGGGGACTTGGCTACACCTTC
CDR3aa: CAISESNLRGLGYTF

d_gene: TRBD1
v_gene: TRBV19
j_gene: TRBJ2-1
abundance: once
len: 19
CDR3nt: TGTGCCAGTAGTCGCCGCCGGGGTCTGACAGGGAGATCCTACAATGAGCAGTTCTTC
CDR3aa: CASSRRRGLTGRSYNEQFF

d_gene: -
v_gene: TRBV5-4
j_gene: TRBJ2-7
abundance: -
len: 13
CDR3nt: TGTGCCAGCAGCTCACCGACAGAGTACGAGCAGTACTTC
CDR3aa: CASSSPTEYEQYF

d_gene: -
v_gene: TRBV28
j_gene: TRBJ1-2
abundance: once
len: 16
CDR3nt: TGTGCCAGCAGCAGATCAAAGGGGCCGGGGGACTATGGCTACACCTTC
CDR3aa: CASSRSKGPGDYGYTF

d_gene: TRBD1
v_gene: TRBV6-5
j_gene: TRBJ1-1
abundance: -
len: 15
CDR3nt: TGTGCCAGCAGTAGCTGGGACAGGGGGGGGACTGAAGCTTTCTTT
CDR3aa: CASSSWDRGGTEAFF

d_gene: TRBD2
v_gene: TRBV7-2
j_gene: TRBJ2-1
abundance: -
len: 15
CDR3nt: TGTGCCAGCAGCCCGAGGACTAGCGGGGGTTATGAGCAGTTCTTC
CDR3aa: CASSPRTSGGYEQFF

d_gene: TRBD1
v_gene: TRBV19
j_gene: TRBJ1-1
abundance: -
len: 13
CDR3nt: TGTGCCAGTCGGGACAGGGAGAACACTGAAGCTTTCTTT
CDR3aa: CASRDRENTEAFF

d_gene: -
v_gene: TRBV7-3
j_gene: TRBJ1-2
abundance: -
len: 14
CDR3nt: TGTGCCAGCAGCTTATCCCGGGTTACTAATGGCTACACCTTC
CDR3aa: CASSLSRVTNGYTF

d_gene: -
v_gene: TRBV19
j_gene: TRBJ1-4
abundance: -
len: 15
CDR3nt: TGTGCCAGTAGTATAGTAGGAGGGTCCAGTGAAAAACTGTTTTTT
CDR3aa: CASSIVGGSSEKLFF

d_gene: TRBD1
v_gene: TRBV6-6
j_gene: TRBJ1-5
abundance: -
len: 18
CDR3nt: TGTGCCAGCAGTCACCGGGACAGGGGGCGCGTGGGCAATCAGCCCCAGCATTTT
CDR3aa: CASSHRDRGRVGNQPQHF

d_gene: -
v_gene: TRBV3-1/TRBV3-2
j_gene: TRBJ1-1
abundance: -
len: 15
CDR3nt: TGTGCCAGCAGCCAAGTTGACACCTTGAACACTGAAGCTTTCTTT
CDR3aa: CASSQVDTLNTEAFF